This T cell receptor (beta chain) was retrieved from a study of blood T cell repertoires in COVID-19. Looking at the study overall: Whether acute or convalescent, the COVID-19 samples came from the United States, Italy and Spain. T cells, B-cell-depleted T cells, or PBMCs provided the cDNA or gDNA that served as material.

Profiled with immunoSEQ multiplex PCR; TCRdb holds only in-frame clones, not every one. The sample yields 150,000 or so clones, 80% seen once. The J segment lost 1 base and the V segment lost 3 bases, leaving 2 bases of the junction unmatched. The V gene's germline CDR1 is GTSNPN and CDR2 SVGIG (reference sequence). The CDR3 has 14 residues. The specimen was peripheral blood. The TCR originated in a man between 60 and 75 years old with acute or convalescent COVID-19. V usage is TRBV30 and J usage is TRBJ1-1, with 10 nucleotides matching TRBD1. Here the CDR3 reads CAWRGTGENTEAFF. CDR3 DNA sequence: TGTGCCTGGAGGGGGACAGGGGAGAACACTGAAGCTTTCTTT. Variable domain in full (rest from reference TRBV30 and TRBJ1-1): SQTIHQWPATLVQPVGSPLSLECTVEGTSNPNLYWYRQAAGRGLQLLFYSVGIGQISSEVPQNLSASRPQDRQFILSSKKLLLSDSGFYLCAWRGTGENTEAFFGQGTRLTVV.